This T cell receptor beta chain was sequenced for a study of cytomegalovirus exposure and HLA in healthy donors. On the study more broadly: Earlier work reported approximately 110 million unique TCR beta sequences from about 180 million T cells.

CDR1 and CDR2 from the germline V gene are MNHEY and SMNVEV (reference sequence). The CDR3 has 15 residues. The V end lost 2 bases, the J end lost 1 base, and 8 bases lay between the germline ends. Concerning this clone: Antigen: not known.

The primer mix had 60 Vbeta and 13 Jbeta primers. The repertoire was sequenced with immunoSEQ multiplex PCR; TCRdb's copy has only in-frame clones and lacks some. The sample has about 110,000 clones; 80% are singletons. Study outcomes and limitations: In an earlier analysis, about 87% or about 30%: the productive usage of most TCR beta V segments.

Sequenced: PBMCs. This chain uses TRBV27 with TRBJ2-2; unclear D gene. This sequence was found in a man over 45 in good health and CMV-seronegative. This CDR3 is CASSLGFQNTGELFF. Written as DNA, the CDR3 is TGTGCCAGCAGTTTAGGCTTTCAGAACACCGGGGAGCTGTTTTTT.